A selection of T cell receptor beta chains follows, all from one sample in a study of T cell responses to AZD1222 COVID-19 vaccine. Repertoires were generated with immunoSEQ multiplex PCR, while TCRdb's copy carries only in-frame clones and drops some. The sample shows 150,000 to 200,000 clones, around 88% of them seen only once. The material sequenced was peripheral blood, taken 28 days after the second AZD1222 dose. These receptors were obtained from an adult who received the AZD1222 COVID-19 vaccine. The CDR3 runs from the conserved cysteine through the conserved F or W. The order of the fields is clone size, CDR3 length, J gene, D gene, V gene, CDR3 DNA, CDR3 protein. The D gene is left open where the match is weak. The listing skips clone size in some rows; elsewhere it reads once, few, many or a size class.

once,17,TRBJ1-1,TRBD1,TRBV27,TGTGCCAGCAGTTTTCTCGGGACAGGGGGCCGAAACACTGAAGCTTTCTTT,CASSFLGTGGRNTEAFF
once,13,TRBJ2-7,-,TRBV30,TGTGCCTGGGGGGGCGGGGGCCCCTACGAGCAGTACTTC,CAWGGGGPYEQYF
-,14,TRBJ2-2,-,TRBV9,TGTGCCAGCAACCGGGACTTCGACACCGGGGAGCTGTTTTTT,CASNRDFDTGELFF
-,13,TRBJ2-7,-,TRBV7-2,TGTGCCAGCAGCTTAGCAGGGCTGGGGGAGCAGTACTTC,CASSLAGLGEQYF
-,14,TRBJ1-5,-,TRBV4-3,TGCGCCAGCAGCCAAGAGTTGATAAATCAGCCCCAGCATTTT,CASSQELINQPQHF
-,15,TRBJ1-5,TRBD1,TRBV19,TGTGCCAGTATACGGACAGGTCAGGGCAATCAGCCCCAGCATTTT,CASIRTGQGNQPQHF
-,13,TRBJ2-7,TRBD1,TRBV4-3,TGCGCCAGCAGCCAATTAGACAGGGGCGAGCAGTACTTC,CASSQLDRGEQYF
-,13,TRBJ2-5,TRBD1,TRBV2,TGTGCCAGCGCGACAGGGGTTTGGGAGACCCAGTACTTC,CASATGVWETQYF
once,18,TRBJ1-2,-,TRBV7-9,TGTGCCAGCAGCTTAGCCCGGGCAGGGTCCCCTTCTAACTATGGCTACACCTTC,CASSLARAGSPSNYGYTF
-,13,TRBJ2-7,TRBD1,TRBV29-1,TGCAGCGTCCGGACAGGGAGCTCCTACGAGCAGTACTTC,CSVRTGSSYEQYF
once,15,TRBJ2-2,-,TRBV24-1,TGTGCCACCAGTGATCGGGGGGCGAGTGGCGGGGAGCTGTTTTTT,CATSDRGASGGELFF
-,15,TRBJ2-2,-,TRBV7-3,TGTGCCAGCAGCTTACAGGGGCCGGACACCGGGGAGCTGTTTTTT,CASSLQGPDTGELFF
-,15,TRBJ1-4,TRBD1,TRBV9,TGTGCCAGCAGCGTGACAGGGGGTGCTAATGAAAAACTGTTTTTT,CASSVTGGANEKLFF
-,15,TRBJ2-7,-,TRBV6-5,TGTGCCAGCAGTTACTCACGGCCCAGCCACTACGAGCAGTACTTC,CASSYSRPSHYEQYF
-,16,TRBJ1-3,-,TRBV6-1,TGTGCCAGCAGTGGTCTGGGGGTCTCTACTGGAAACACCATATATTTT,CASSGLGVSTGNTIYF
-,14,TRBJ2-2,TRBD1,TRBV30,TGTGCCTGGAATGGACAGGGGTCAAACGGGGAGCTGTTTTTT,CAWNGQGSNGELFF
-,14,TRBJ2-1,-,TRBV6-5,TGTGCCAGCAGCGGAGTCTCACCCGAGGGTGAGCAGTTCTTC,CASSGVSPEGEQFF
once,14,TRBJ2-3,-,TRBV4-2,TGTGCCAGCAGCCGGGACGGGGGCACAGATACGCAGTATTTT,CASSRDGGTDTQYF